This T cell receptor (beta chain) comes out of a study of blood T cell repertoires in COVID-19. As for the study in general: There were acute and convalescent COVID-19 samples, and they came from the United States, Italy and Spain. Sources were T cells, B-cell-depleted T cells, or PBMCs; the material itself was cDNA or gDNA.

This clone was counted ten times or more. Authors' data handling: Estimation of nucleated cell counts relied on the amplification of reference gene primers. Assay used: immunoSEQ multiplex PCR; TCRdb lists only in-frame clones, some missing. The V and J calls and clone size come from that table; D and trimming were worked out from the DNA. Counted here are nearly 65,000 clones, around 80% occurring once; the ten biggest clones make up roughly an eighth. CDR1 is DFQATT and CDR2 is SNEGSKA in the germline V gene (reference sequence). This CDR3 contains 13 residues. V lost 3 bases and J lost 7, with 16 bases in between.

The rearrangement uses TRBV20-1 and TRBJ2-7; weak D call: TRBD2 (5 bases). This TCR came from a human donor in a cohort sampled during active COVID-19. The sequenced material came from peripheral blood. This CDR3 is CSASRGSTLEQYF. The CDR3 coding sequence is TGCAGTGCTAGTCGGGGTAGTACGTTGGAGCAGTACTTC.